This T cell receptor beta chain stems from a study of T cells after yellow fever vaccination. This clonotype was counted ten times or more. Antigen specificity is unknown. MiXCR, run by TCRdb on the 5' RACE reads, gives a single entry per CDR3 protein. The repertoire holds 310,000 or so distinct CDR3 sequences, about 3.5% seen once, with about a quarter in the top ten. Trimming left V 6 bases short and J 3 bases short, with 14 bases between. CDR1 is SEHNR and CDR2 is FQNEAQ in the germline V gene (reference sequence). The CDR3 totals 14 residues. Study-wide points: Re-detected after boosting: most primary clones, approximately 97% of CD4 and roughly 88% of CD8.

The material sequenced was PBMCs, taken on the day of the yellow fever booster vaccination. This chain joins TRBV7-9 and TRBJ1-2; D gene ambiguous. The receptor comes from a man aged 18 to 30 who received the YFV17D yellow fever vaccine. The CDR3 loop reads CASSPPTLHYGYTF. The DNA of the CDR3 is TGTGCCAGCAGTCCTCCTACCCTCCACTATGGCTACACCTTC.